The rows below give T cell receptor beta chains drawn from one sample of a study of T cell changes during pregnancy in multiple sclerosis. Clones were read by immunoSEQ multiplex PCR, and TCRdb kept only the in-frame ones, dropping some. The top ten clones hold around 0.4% of a sample with 35,000 to 45,000 clones, just over 90% of them seen once. The sequenced sample was CD4+ T cells from peripheral blood mononuclear cells, obtained in the first trimester of pregnancy. Receptor source: a female donor with multiple sclerosis, enrolled in a pregnancy study. Each CDR3 is given with its conserved first and last residue. The D gene is left open where the match is weak. For some rows the clone size is stated as once, few or many, or as a class when expanded; others skip it.

D,J,size,V,DNA,CDR3
.,TRBJ2-1,.,TRBV11-2,TGTGCCAGCAGCTTAGACCTAGCGTCTTTTTACAATGAGCAGTTCTTC,CASSLDLASFYNEQFF
.,TRBJ2-5,.,TRBV5-1,TGCGCCAGCAGCTTGGGATCAGGGATCTCTGTGCGGCAAGAGACCCAGTACTTC,CASSLGSGISVRQETQYF
.,TRBJ2-5,.,TRBV19,TGTGCCAGTAGCGTGGCAGGATCCGAGACCCAGTACTTC,CASSVAGSETQYF
.,TRBJ2-2,.,TRBV29-1,TGCAGCGTTGTCAATGGACATGTAACTACCGGGGAGCTGTTTTTT,CSVVNGHVTTGELFF
.,TRBJ2-2,.,TRBV2,TGTGCCAGCAGTGAAGTGACGCTGATGGGGCCAGGGAACACCGGGGAGCTGTTTTTT,CASSEVTLMGPGNTGELFF
.,TRBJ1-1,.,TRBV28,TGTGCCAGCAGTCGTCGGGACAATGAAGCTTTCTTT,CASSRRDNEAFF
.,TRBJ1-5,few,TRBV7-7,TGTGCCAGCAGCTTAGATGGGGGAGGCTTGAGCAATCAGCCCCAGCATTTT,CASSLDGGGLSNQPQHF
TRBD1,TRBJ2-1,.,TRBV5-4,TGTGCCAGCAGCTTGGGGACAGGGACTTACAATGAGCAGTTCTTC,CASSLGTGTYNEQFF
.,TRBJ1-1,.,TRBV6-5,TGTGCCAGCATCCACCGGGAGTGGGGTACTGAAGCTTTCTTT,CASIHREWGTEAFF
TRBD1,TRBJ1-1,.,TRBV6-4,TGTGCCAGCAGTGACTCGCAGGGGGCTGAAGCTTTCTTT,CASSDSQGAEAFF
.,TRBJ2-3,.,TRBV6-5,TGTGCCAGCAGTTGGCGGAGGGGGCAAAGCACAGATACGCAGTATTTT,CASSWRRGQSTDTQYF
TRBD2,TRBJ2-1,.,TRBV28,TGTGCCAGCAGTTCACTAGCGGGAAGAAATGAGCAGTTCTTC,CASSSLAGRNEQFF
.,TRBJ2-2,.,TRBV5-1,TGCGCCAGCAGCCCCCCGGGGAACACCGGGGAGCTGTTTTTT,CASSPPGNTGELFF
.,TRBJ1-4,.,TRBV21-1,TGTGCCAGCAGCCTAGACAGGCTCCGGAATGAAAAACTGTTTTTT,CASSLDRLRNEKLFF
.,TRBJ1-5,.,TRBV2,TGTGCCAGCACTGTAGGCAATCAGCCCCAGCATTTT,CASTVGNQPQHF
.,TRBJ2-3,.,TRBV11-3,TGTGCCAGCAGTGAAGGGACTCTCCCTTCCACAGATACGCAGTATTTT,CASSEGTLPSTDTQYF
TRBD2,TRBJ2-7,.,TRBV28,TGTGCCAGCAGTTTACCCGCCGCGGGAGGGGAGCAGTACTTC,CASSLPAAGGEQYF
TRBD2,TRBJ2-3,.,TRBV4-3,TGCGCCAGCAGCCTCGGTGGGAGCGGGGGGCCTATCACAGATACGCAGTATTTT,CASSLGGSGGPITDTQYF
.,TRBJ2-5,.,TRBV10-3,TGTGCCATCAGTGAGTCCAGGCAGGGTTTAGAGACCCAGTACTTC,CAISESRQGLETQYF
.,TRBJ1-4,.,TRBV19,TGTGCCAGTAGTATCGCCGGGAAGGAAATAATGTTTTTT,CASSIAGKEIMFF
.,TRBJ2-1,.,TRBV4-1,TGCGCCAGCAGACGGACAGTTCAGTCCAACAATGAGCAGTTCTTC,CASRRTVQSNNEQFF
TRBD1,TRBJ1-4,.,TRBV18,TGTGCCAGCTCACCTACCCGGGACAGGGGTCCGACTAATGAAAAACTGTTTTTT,CASSPTRDRGPTNEKLFF